This is a list of T cell receptor beta chains from one sample in a study of blood T cell repertoires in COVID-19. Profiling relied on immunoSEQ multiplex PCR, and the TCRdb table lists in-frame clones only, not all of them. The table has some 180,000 clones, about three quarters seen once; the top ten hold roughly 2.8%. Sequencing was carried out using peripheral blood. Receptor source: a woman aged 80 or over with active or convalescent COVID-19. CDR3s include the opening cysteine and the closing phenylalanine or tryptophan. A D gene is named only where the DNA matches it firmly. Clone size is given for some rows only: seen once, a few or many times, or a class if the clone is expanded.

j_call clone_size v_call d_call cdr3_aa cdr3_nt
TRBJ2-7 few TRBV29-1 - CSVGRQVREQYF TGCAGCGTTGGTAGACAGGTGCGCGAGCAGTACTTC
TRBJ2-6 - TRBV19 - CASSFAGANVLTF TGTGCCAGTAGTTTCGCTGGGGCCAACGTCCTGACTTTC
TRBJ2-1 - TRBV5-1 TRBD2 CASSLPGTSGGAHNEQFF TGCGCCAGCAGCCTCCCGGGGACTAGCGGGGGGGCCCACAATGAGCAGTTCTTC
TRBJ1-6 - TRBV5-3 TRBD1 CARSTTGAPYNSPLHF TGTGCCAGAAGCACAACAGGGGCGCCCTATAATTCACCCCTCCACTTT
TRBJ1-1 - TRBV3-1/TRBV3-2 TRBD1 CASSQGRGIWTEAFF TGTGCCAGCAGCCAAGGCAGGGGGATTTGGACTGAAGCTTTCTTT
TRBJ1-1 once TRBV12-3/TRBV12-4 TRBD1 CASSPRQGKAFF TGTGCCAGCAGTCCCCGACAGGGAAAAGCTTTCTTT
TRBJ2-7 - TRBV2 TRBD1 CASSTGTGGFYEQYF TGTGCCAGCAGCACCGGGACAGGGGGGTTCTACGAGCAGTACTTC
TRBJ2-7 - TRBV28 TRBD1 CASTGTVSYEQYF TGTGCCAGCACCGGGACAGTCTCCTACGAGCAGTACTTC
TRBJ1-2 few TRBV20-1 TRBD1 CRGQGYGYTF TGCAGGGGACAGGGCTATGGCTACACCTTC
TRBJ1-2 - TRBV7-2 - CASSPGVYGYTF TGTGCCAGCAGCCCAGGGGTCTATGGCTACACCTTC
TRBJ2-3 - TRBV11-2 TRBD2 CASSLGTSGRADTQYF TGTGCCAGCAGCCTCGGGACTAGCGGGAGGGCAGATACGCAGTATTTT
TRBJ1-6 - TRBV6-5 - CASTRTEHYNSPLHF TGTGCCAGCACTCGGACAGAGCACTATAATTCACCCCTCCACTTT
TRBJ1-4 - TRBV5-1 TRBD1 CASSRTTGEGEKLFF TGCGCCAGCAGCCGTACGACAGGGGAGGGGGAAAAACTGTTTTTT
TRBJ2-3 - TRBV18 TRBD2 CASSAFGGYTDTQYF TGTGCCAGCTCCGCGTTCGGGGGGTACACAGATACGCAGTATTTT
TRBJ1-2 - TRBV3-1/TRBV3-2 TRBD1 CASSQERTPGQATYGYTF TGTGCCAGCAGCCAAGAGCGGACTCCGGGACAGGCCACCTATGGCTACACCTTC
TRBJ2-3 - TRBV6-5 - CASHTGFGSDTQYF TGTGCCAGTCACACAGGTTTCGGCTCGGATACGCAGTATTTT
TRBJ2-3 - TRBV5-6 - CASSSPGADTQYF TGTGCCAGCAGCTCCCCCGGGGCAGATACGCAGTATTTT
TRBJ2-5 - TRBV11-2 TRBD2 CASSLDSVFSGGTHQETQYF TGTGCCAGCAGCTTAGATAGCGTATTTAGCGGGGGGACTCATCAAGAGACCCAGTACTTC
TRBJ1-5 - TRBV5-1 - CASREGEHQPQHF TGCGCCAGCCGCGAGGGGGAACATCAGCCCCAGCATTTT
TRBJ2-3 - TRBV5-1 TRBD1 CASSLGTGGTDTQYF TGCGCCAGCAGCTTAGGGACAGGGGGCACAGATACGCAGTATTTT
TRBJ2-2 - TRBV4-1 TRBD2 CASSQLLAGGLNGELFF TGCGCCAGCAGCCAATTACTAGCGGGGGGGCTAAACGGGGAGCTGTTTTTT
TRBJ2-2 - TRBV7-9 TRBD1 CATPSLDRGPNTGELFF TGTGCCACCCCTTCTTTGGACAGGGGGCCGAACACCGGGGAGCTGTTTTTT
TRBJ1-2 - TRBV4-3 - CASSQDMAAPNYGYTF TGCGCCAGCAGCCAAGATATGGCGGCACCTAACTATGGCTACACCTTC
TRBJ1-1 - TRBV25-1 - CASSRGVAEAFF TGTGCCAGCAGTCGGGGAGTCGCTGAAGCTTTCTTT
TRBJ1-2 - TRBV6-4 - CASRPNSGGHGYTF TGTGCCAGCAGACCAAACTCCGGGGGTCATGGCTACACCTTC
TRBJ2-7 few TRBV7-2 - CASSLAARTYEQYF TGTGCCAGCAGCTTAGCGGCTAGAACCTACGAGCAGTACTTC
TRBJ2-5 - TRBV19 TRBD1 CASTNRDRGQETQYF TGTGCCAGTACTAACCGGGACAGGGGGCAAGAGACCCAGTACTTC
TRBJ1-4 - TRBV2 TRBD1 CASSKDSPGQGGGKLFF TGTGCCAGCAGTAAAGATTCACCGGGACAGGGAGGAGGAAAACTGTTTTTT
TRBJ1-6 few TRBV21-1 - CASSTSIDRGAPVGYLGNSPLHF TGTGCCAGCAGCACCTCGATTGACAGGGGAGCACCTGTGGGGTACCTAGGTAATTCACCCCTCCACTTT
TRBJ1-2 - TRBV4-1 TRBD1 CASSQADREVSGYTF TGCGCCAGCAGCCAAGCCGACAGGGAAGTAAGCGGCTACACCTTC
TRBJ1-3 - TRBV30 - CAWSVRAGYYSGNTIYF TGTGCCTGGAGTGTAAGGGCAGGGTATTACTCTGGAAACACCATATATTTT
TRBJ2-2 - TRBV10-1 TRBD1 CASSEDRVETGELFF TGCGCCAGCAGTGAGGACAGGGTCGAAACCGGGGAGCTGTTTTTT
TRBJ2-1 few TRBV10-3 TRBD1 CAISESGGQGSNEQFF TGTGCCATCAGTGAGTCGGGGGGACAGGGCAGCAATGAGCAGTTCTTC
TRBJ2-6 few TRBV18 - CASSPQERGANVLTF TGTGCCAGCTCACCACAGGAGCGGGGGGCCAACGTCCTGACTTTC
TRBJ1-2 - TRBV4-3 - CASSQDPGTHYGYTF TGCGCCAGCAGCCAAGATCCCGGGACACACTATGGCTACACCTTC
TRBJ1-2 - TRBV4-1 - CASSPDSYNYGYTF TGCGCCAGCAGCCCGGACAGTTACAACTATGGCTACACCTTC
TRBJ1-1 few TRBV5-1 - CASSLDRVDTEAFF TGCGCCAGCAGCTTGGACAGGGTAGACACTGAAGCTTTCTTT
TRBJ1-1 - TRBV6-4 - CASSAGLTEAFF TGTGCCAGCAGTGCCGGTCTGACTGAAGCTTTCTTT
TRBJ2-3 - TRBV28 - CASSFVMRDTQYF TGTGCCAGCAGTTTCGTCATGAGAGATACGCAGTATTTT
TRBJ1-4 - TRBV4-2 - CASSQERRGGGKLFF TGTGCCAGCAGCCAAGAAAGGAGGGGTGGTGGAAAACTGTTTTTT